The clone carrying this TCR beta chain has a handful of counts. Its cognate antigen is unknown. This sample was included in a study of T cell repertoires in cytomegalovirus infection. TCRdb independently ran MiXCR on the reads; one entry per CDR3 protein. In the table there are 140,000 to 150,000 distinct CDR3 sequences, roughly a third of which are singletons. V shed 5 bases and J 12 bases; nucleotides not matched to a gene: 10. CDR1 and CDR2 from the germline V gene are SEHNR and FQNEAQ (reference sequence). The CDR3 runs 12 residues. This sequence joins TRBV7-9 and TRBJ2-7, with TRBD1 matching 7 bases. This TCR was sampled from a human donor in good health (CMV status not recorded). Some clones in this sample may be carry-over from other donors' samples. The source material was CD8+ T cells from cultured PBMCs, sampled from culture after CMV antigen stimulation. The CDR3 nucleotides read TGTGCCAGCAGCACGGGACAGTGGGAATGGTACTTC. Amino acid sequence: CASSTGQWEWYF.